These T cell receptor beta chains were read from a single sample in a study of CD8 T cells in ankylosing spondylitis. A single record per CDR3 protein comes from TCRdb applying MiXCR to the 5' RACE reads. Of 160,000 or so distinct CDR3 sequences listed, approximately 9.9% are singletons. Sequenced: blood, either unsorted or a sorted T cell fraction (not recorded which). The origin of the receptors is a female donor with ankylosing spondylitis or in good health (not recorded which). Both conserved end residues are part of each CDR3. The D gene is left open where the match is weak. The listing skips clone size in some rows; elsewhere it reads once, few, many or a size class.

CDR3 protein: CASSHAGQGKNYEQYF; CDR3 DNA: TGCGCCAGCAGCCATGCCGGACAGGGTAAAAACTACGAGCAGTACTTC; D gene: TRBD1; J gene: TRBJ2-7; V gene: TRBV4-3; clone size: few
CDR3 protein: CASSAGGDLNSPLHF; CDR3 DNA: TGTGCCAGCAGCGCGGGAGGGGATCTTAATTCACCCCTCCACTTT; D gene: NA; J gene: TRBJ1-6; V gene: TRBV9; clone size: few
CDR3 protein: CAVGTSGRADTQYF; CDR3 DNA: TGTGCCGTCGGGACTAGCGGGAGGGCGGATACGCAGTATTTT; D gene: TRBD2; J gene: TRBJ2-3; V gene: TRBV15; clone size: NA
CDR3 protein: CASSYVRGGRDEQFF; CDR3 DNA: TGTGCCAGCAGTTACGTGCGGGGTGGGCGGGATGAGCAGTTCTTC; D gene: NA; J gene: TRBJ2-1; V gene: TRBV6-5; clone size: many
CDR3 protein: CASSRPTEGELFF; CDR3 DNA: TGCGCCAGCAGCCGCCCGACAGAAGGGGAGCTGTTTTTT; D gene: NA; J gene: TRBJ2-2; V gene: TRBV4-1; clone size: few
CDR3 protein: CASSLRGDTEAFF; CDR3 DNA: TGTGCCAGCAGTTTAAGGGGGGACACTGAAGCTTTCTTT; D gene: NA; J gene: TRBJ1-1; V gene: TRBV27; clone size: NA
CDR3 protein: CASSPSKGLQFF; CDR3 DNA: TGTGCCAGCAGCCCTTCTAAGGGTTTGCAGTTCTTC; D gene: NA; J gene: TRBJ2-1; V gene: TRBV11-2; clone size: NA
CDR3 protein: CASSDWGPGELFF; CDR3 DNA: TGTGCCAGCAGCGACTGGGGCCCCGGGGAGCTGTTTTTT; D gene: NA; J gene: TRBJ2-2; V gene: TRBV5-4; clone size: NA
CDR3 protein: CASSLIGLAGGPGVNEQFF; CDR3 DNA: TGTGCCAGCAGCTTGATAGGACTAGCGGGAGGGCCGGGGGTCAATGAGCAGTTCTTC; D gene: TRBD2; J gene: TRBJ2-1; V gene: TRBV5-5; clone size: NA
CDR3 protein: CSASGTSSFVQYF; CDR3 DNA: TGCAGTGCTTCCGGGACTAGCTCTTTCGTGCAGTACTTC; D gene: TRBD2; J gene: TRBJ2-7; V gene: TRBV20-1; clone size: few
CDR3 protein: CASSPPMTVTYGYTF; CDR3 DNA: TGTGCCAGCAGCCCCCCTATGACAGTTACCTATGGCTACACCTTC; D gene: NA; J gene: TRBJ1-2; V gene: TRBV28; clone size: many
CDR3 protein: CASSIRDVETQYF; CDR3 DNA: TGTGCCAGCAGTATCCGAGATGTGGAGACCCAGTACTTC; D gene: NA; J gene: TRBJ2-5; V gene: TRBV25-1; clone size: many
CDR3 protein: CASSHSRTDEQFF; CDR3 DNA: TGCGCCAGCAGCCATTCCCGAACGGATGAGCAGTTCTTC; D gene: NA; J gene: TRBJ2-1; V gene: TRBV4-1; clone size: many
CDR3 protein: CASSLGVTEAFF; CDR3 DNA: TGTGCCAGCAGCTTAGGAGTCACTGAAGCTTTCTTT; D gene: NA; J gene: TRBJ1-1; V gene: TRBV7-2; clone size: many
CDR3 protein: CARLTGTRYVNEQFF; CDR3 DNA: TGTGCCAGATTAACGGGGACTAGGTATGTCAATGAGCAGTTCTTC; D gene: TRBD2; J gene: TRBJ2-1; V gene: TRBV7-2; clone size: many
CDR3 protein: CASSPDPAGGSYNEQFF; CDR3 DNA: TGCGCCAGCAGCCCCGATCCAGCGGGGGGCTCCTACAATGAGCAGTTCTTC; D gene: TRBD2; J gene: TRBJ2-1; V gene: TRBV4-3; clone size: NA
CDR3 protein: CASSPTVGGWEETQYF; CDR3 DNA: TGTGCCAGCAGCCCCACCGTGGGGGGATGGGAAGAGACCCAGTACTTC; D gene: NA; J gene: TRBJ2-5; V gene: TRBV7-9; clone size: NA
CDR3 protein: CSLLKRDRGLPSGNTIYF; CDR3 DNA: TGCAGCCTCCTGAAACGTGACAGGGGGTTACCCTCTGGAAACACCATATATTTT; D gene: TRBD1; J gene: TRBJ1-3; V gene: TRBV29-1; clone size: NA
CDR3 protein: CASSLNALYGYTF; CDR3 DNA: TGTGCCAGCAGCCTGAACGCGCTTTATGGCTACACCTTC; D gene: NA; J gene: TRBJ1-2; V gene: TRBV6-1; clone size: NA
CDR3 protein: CASSRDREYF; CDR3 DNA: TGTGCCAGCTCACGGGACAGGGAGTACTTC; D gene: TRBD1; J gene: TRBJ2-4; V gene: TRBV18; clone size: many
CDR3 protein: CASSLLEFETQYF; CDR3 DNA: TGTGCCAGCAGCTTGTTGGAGTTTGAGACCCAGTACTTC; D gene: NA; J gene: TRBJ2-5; V gene: TRBV5-6; clone size: NA
CDR3 protein: CASSFRLELFTDTQYF; CDR3 DNA: TGTGCCAGCAGTTTCCGACTAGAGCTTTTCACAGATACGCAGTATTTT; D gene: NA; J gene: TRBJ2-3; V gene: TRBV12-3/TRBV12-4; clone size: few
CDR3 protein: CSVQAGGNYEQYF; CDR3 DNA: TGCAGTGTCCAGGCGGGCGGAAATTACGAGCAGTACTTC; D gene: NA; J gene: TRBJ2-7; V gene: TRBV20-1; clone size: NA